This T cell receptor beta chain was documented in a study of human T cells and chemical hapten exposure. At the level of the study: Patients received weekly diphenylcyclopropenone doses to the scalp throughout the approximately 25-week study.

Germline lookup yields CDR1 MNHEY and CDR2 SVGAGI. V was shortened by 5 bases and J by 5 bases, with 7 bases between the two germline ends. The CDR3 contains 12 residues. Study outcomes and limitations: High-frequency TCRs, those above 1 in 1000, stayed the same after DPC sensitization. Compared to controls, expanded TCRs made significantly more large clusters of similar CDR3s.

One entry per CDR3 protein results from TCRdb running MiXCR on the RACE reads. The table lists under 200,000 distinct CDR3 sequences, approximately 14% of them singletons, with 1.7% in the top ten. The time point denotes: patch test 1, 2 weeks after DPC sensitization. Treatment in this sample: therapeutic diphenylcyclopropenone sensitization with weekly scalp DPC. As regards this clonotype: Its antigen is not identified.

Material: whole blood, obtained in connection with sensitization to the hapten diphenylcyclopropenone (DPC). The rearrangement joins TRBV6-5 to TRBJ2-1, with unresolved D. The origin of this receptor is a woman in her twenties or thirties with alopecia areata. Some clones in this sample may be carry-over from other donors' samples. The CDR3 region is CASSRLNNEQFF. In DNA form, the CDR3 reads TGTGCCAGCAGTAGACTTAACAATGAGCAGTTCTTC.